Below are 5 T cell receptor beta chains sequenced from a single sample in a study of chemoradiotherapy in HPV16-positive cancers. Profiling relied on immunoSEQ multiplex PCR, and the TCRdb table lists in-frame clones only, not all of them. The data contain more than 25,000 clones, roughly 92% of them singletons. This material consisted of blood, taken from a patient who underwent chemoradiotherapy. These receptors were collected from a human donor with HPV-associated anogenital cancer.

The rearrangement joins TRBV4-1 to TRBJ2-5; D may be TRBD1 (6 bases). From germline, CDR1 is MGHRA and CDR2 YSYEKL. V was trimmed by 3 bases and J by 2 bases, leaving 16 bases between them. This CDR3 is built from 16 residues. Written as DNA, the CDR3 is TGCGCCAGCAGCCAGAAACCGGGACAAACACAAGAGACCCAGTACTTC. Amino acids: CASSQKPGQTQETQYF.

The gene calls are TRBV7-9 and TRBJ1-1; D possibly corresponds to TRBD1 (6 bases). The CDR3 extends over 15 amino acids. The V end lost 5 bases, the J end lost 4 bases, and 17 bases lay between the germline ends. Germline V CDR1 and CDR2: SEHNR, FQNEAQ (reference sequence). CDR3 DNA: TGTGCCAGCAGCCAGGCACAGGGATGGATCACTGAAGCTTTCTTT. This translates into CASSQAQGWITEAFF.

This CDR3 is CASSPTTGGRLYGYTF. As DNA, the CDR3 is TGTGCCAGCAGTCCAACGACAGGGGGTCGACTCTATGGCTACACCTTC. V usage is TRBV27 and J usage is TRBJ1-2; 9 nucleotides agree with TRBD1. The germline CDR1 and CDR2 sequences are MNHEY and SMNVEV (reference sequence). CDR3 size: 16 residues. V lost 5 bases to trimming and J lost 4 bases; unmatched junction nucleotides: 11.

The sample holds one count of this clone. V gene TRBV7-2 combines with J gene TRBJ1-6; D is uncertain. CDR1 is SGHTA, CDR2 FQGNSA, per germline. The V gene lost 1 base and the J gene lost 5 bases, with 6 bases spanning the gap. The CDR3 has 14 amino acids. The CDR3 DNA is TGTGCCAGCAGCTTAGTACCCGATAATTCACCCCTCCACTTT. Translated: CASSLVPDNSPLHF.

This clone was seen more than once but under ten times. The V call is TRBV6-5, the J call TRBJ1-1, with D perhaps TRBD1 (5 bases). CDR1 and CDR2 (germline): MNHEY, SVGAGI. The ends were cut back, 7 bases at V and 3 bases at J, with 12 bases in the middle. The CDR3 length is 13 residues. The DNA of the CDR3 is TGTGCCAGCACCAGGGCGGGCTACACTGAAGCTTTCTTT. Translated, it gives CASTRAGYTEAFF.